These 18 T cell receptor beta chains were all obtained from the same sample, sequenced in a study of cytomegalovirus exposure and HLA in healthy donors. PCR used 60 Vbeta primers and 13 Jbeta primers. Some clones are missing from TCRdb's copy, which holds only in-frame ones; the method was immunoSEQ multiplex PCR. The sample includes some 90,000 clones, roughly 79% of them seen just once. Sequencing was performed on PBMCs. These receptor sequences come from a female donor in good health and CMV-seropositive.

The chain uses TRBV5-1 and TRBJ2-5, with 9 nucleotides matching TRBD2. The CDR3 contains 16 residues. The trim removed 4 bases at V and 0 bases at J, leaving 7 bases unmatched. Germline CDR1 SGHRS, CDR2 YFSETQ. The CDR3 here is CASSPGLARYQETQYF. The DNA of the CDR3 is TGCGCCAGCAGCCCCGGACTAGCGCGGTACCAAGAGACCCAGTACTTC.

The CDR3 here is CASSPPDRGLPYNSPLHF. The CDR3 DNA is TGTGCCAGCAGTCCTCCGGACAGGGGGCTCCCTTATAATTCACCCCTCCACTTT. The chain links TRBV28 to TRBJ1-6; 11 bases map to TRBD1. CDR1 and CDR2 (germline): MDHEN, SYDVKM. J lost 4 bases, V lost 5 bases, and 10 bases had no gene match. This CDR3 contains 18 residues.

The table lists this clone with a count of one. V and J are TRBV7-2 and TRBJ2-5; TRBD1 is a possible D gene (5 bases). This CDR3 contains 15 residues. Germline V lookup: CDR1 SGHTA, CDR2 FQGNSA. V was pared by 1 base and J by 1 base, with 10 bases between. The CDR3, as DNA: TGTGCCAGCAGCTTAGTTAGTGGGGCCCAAGAGACCCAGTACTTC. The encoded protein is CASSLVSGAQETQYF.

The CDR3 bases are TGCAGCGTTGACGCCGAGAGGGGGACAGGGGGCGACTATGGCTACACCTTC. It is translated as CSVDAERGTGGDYGYTF. The chain uses TRBV29-1 and TRBJ1-2; TRBD1 matches at 12 bases. Germline CDR1 and CDR2: SQVTM and ANQGSEA. With V trimmed by 3 bases and J by 3 bases, 11 bases remained unmatched. The CDR3 sequence is 17 residues long.

This clone was recorded a few times. The chain couples TRBV25-1 to TRBJ2-2; D perhaps matches TRBD2 (5 bases). CDR1 and CDR2 (germline): MGHDK, SYGVNS. This CDR3 is built from 15 residues. The V end lost 2 bases, the J end lost 1 base, and 8 bases lay between the germline ends. CDR3 residues: CASSEGSLNTGELFF. In DNA form, the CDR3 reads TGTGCCAGCAGTGAAGGGAGTTTGAACACCGGGGAGCTGTTTTTT.

The genes are TRBV11-3 and TRBJ2-2; 8 positions match TRBD2. Germline assignment: CDR1 SGHNT and CDR2 YENEEA. Trimming at V came to 5 bases and at J to 4 bases, leaving 9 bases not matched to a gene. There are 16 residues in the CDR3. The CDR3 nucleotides read TGTGCCAGCAGCCCGGCGGGGGGCCGCGGCACCGGGGAGCTGTTTTTT. Its protein is CASSPAGGRGTGELFF.

CDR3 loop: CASSGDSGSGETQYF. The CDR3 DNA is TGTGCCAGCAGTGGTGATAGCGGGAGTGGAGAGACCCAGTACTTC. This chain links TRBV2 with TRBJ2-5; TRBD2 matches at 9 bases. Trimming took 4 bases from V and 4 from J; bases not matched to a gene: 7. This CDR3 is 15 amino acids long. In germline, CDR1 is SNHLY, CDR2 FYNNEI.

The rearrangement links TRBV5-1 to TRBJ2-5; TRBD1 matches at 11 bases. Unmatched junction bases numbered 15, after V lost 6 bases and J lost 5 bases. The V gene's germline CDR1 is SGHRS and CDR2 YFSETQ. CDR3 length: 17 residues. This CDR3 reads CASTEAGTGGHIETQYF. The CDR3 DNA follows: TGCGCCAGCACCGAGGCCGGGACAGGGGGACACATCGAGACCCAGTACTTC.

The chain has TRBV30 and TRBJ1-5; D is unclear. The CDR3 has 13 residues. Between the trimmed V and J ends, which lost 3 bases and 9 bases, there was a span of 15 bases. Germline V gives CDR1 GTSNPN, CDR2 SVGIG (reference sequence). DNA for the CDR3: TGTGCCTGGAGCGCAACCCGGTTCGGGCCCCAGCATTTT. It codes for CAWSATRFGPQHF.

This chain uses TRBV4-2 with TRBJ2-7; 9 nucleotides agree with TRBD1. Germline CDR1 LGHNA, CDR2 YNFKEQ. V was clipped by 1 base and J by 1 base; unmatched bases: 2. The CDR3 contains 15 residues. The CDR3 spells CASSQAGTGSYEQYF. In DNA form, the CDR3 reads TGTGCCAGCAGCCAAGCCGGGACAGGGTCCTACGAGCAGTACTTC.

V is TRBV21-1 and J is TRBJ1-4. TRBV21-1 is listed as a pseudogene. This CDR3 spans 14 amino acids. The CDR3 reads CASSKRAPSEKLFF. CDR3 coding DNA: TGTGCCAGCAGCAAGAGGGCGCCCAGCGAAAAACTGTTTTTT.

This chain links TRBV2 with TRBJ2-1; D not certain. This CDR3 spans 13 amino acids. The ends were cut back, 4 bases at V and 9 bases at J, with 13 bases in the middle. Germline CDR1 and CDR2: SNHLY and FYNNEI. CDR3 in amino acids: CASSVLTMSEQFF. The CDR3 bases are TGTGCCAGCAGTGTGCTCACTATGAGTGAGCAGTTCTTC. Based on the CDR3 plus reference TRBV2 and TRBJ2-1, the full variable domain is EPEVTQTPSHQVTQMGQEVILRCVPISNHLYFYWYRQILGQKVEFLVSFYNNEISEKSEIFDDQFSVERPDGSNFTLKIRSTKLEDSAMYFCASSVLTMSEQFFGPGTRLTVL.

The sample holds a few counts of this clone. The rearrangement joins TRBV5-1 to TRBJ2-1, with TRBD1 matching over 7 bases. The trim removed 1 base at V and 5 bases at J, leaving 3 bases unmatched. CDR1 and CDR2 (germline): SGHRS, YFSETQ. The length of the CDR3 is 14 residues. The chain's CDR3 is CASSLNQGDNEQFF. In DNA form, the CDR3 reads TGCGCCAGCAGCTTGAATCAGGGGGACAATGAGCAGTTCTTC. The entire variable domain, with the rest obtained from reference TRBV5-1 and TRBJ2-1, is as follows: KAGVTQTPRYLIKTRGQQVTLSCSPISGHRSVSWYQQTPGQGLQFLFEYFSETQRNKGNFPGRFSGRQFSNSRSEMNVSTLELGDSALYLCASSLNQGDNEQFFGPGTRLTVL.

The rearrangement links TRBV4-3 to TRBJ1-6; D not certain. V was pared by 0 bases and J by 3 bases, with 12 bases between. The V gene's germline CDR1 is LGHNA and CDR2 YSLEER. This CDR3 contains 17 residues. CDR3 nucleotide sequence: TGCGCCAGCAGCCAAGATCCGTACACGGGCTATAATTCACCCCTCCACTTT. Amino acids: CASSQDPYTGYNSPLHF.

The chain links TRBV4-1 to TRBJ1-5; weak D call: TRBD1 (5 bases). The V gene's germline CDR1 is MGHRA and CDR2 YSYEKL. Trimming cost V 1 base and J 7 bases, with 11 bases left between them. The CDR3 totals 14 residues. This CDR3 is CASSQGQGWQPQHF. DNA for the CDR3: TGCGCCAGCAGCCAAGGGCAGGGATGGCAGCCCCAGCATTTT.

V gene TRBV11-2 combines with J gene TRBJ2-3; tentative D call: TRBD1 (5 bases). Germline V gives CDR1 SGHAT, CDR2 FQNNGV. The length of the CDR3 is 16 residues. V lost 2 bases and J lost 0, with 12 bases in between. CDR3 nucleotide sequence: TGTGCCAGCAGCTTACAGGGCGACCCTAGCACAGATACGCAGTATTTT. Translating it yields CASSLQGDPSTDTQYF.

V gene TRBV5-4 combines with J gene TRBJ1-2; D is possibly TRBD1 (6 bases). V was pared by 3 bases and J by 6 bases, with 24 bases between. The CDR3 totals 17 residues. The germline V gene encodes CDR1 SGHNT and CDR2 YYREEE (reference sequence). In nucleotides, the CDR3 is TGTGCCAGCAGCTATGCGGGGGCGCGGATGAATCTGGATGGCTACACCTTC. Amino acid sequence: CASSYAGARMNLDGYTF. Full variable domain (remainder filled in from reference TRBV5-4 and TRBJ1-2): ETGVTQSPTHLIKTRGQQVTLRCSSQSGHNTVSWYQQALGQGPQFIFQYYREEENGRGNFPPRFSGLQFPNYSSELNVNALELDDSALYLCASSYAGARMNLDGYTFGSGTRLTVV.

This clone appeared a few times. V is TRBV2 and J is TRBJ1-1; D gene uncertain. Trimming took 5 bases from V and 6 from J, leaving 7 bases between them. Germline CDR1 reads SNHLY; CDR2 reads FYNNEI. There are 11 residues in the CDR3. The CDR3 loop reads CASSLAAEAFF. The CDR3, as DNA: TGTGCCAGCAGTCTGGCGGCTGAAGCTTTCTTT.